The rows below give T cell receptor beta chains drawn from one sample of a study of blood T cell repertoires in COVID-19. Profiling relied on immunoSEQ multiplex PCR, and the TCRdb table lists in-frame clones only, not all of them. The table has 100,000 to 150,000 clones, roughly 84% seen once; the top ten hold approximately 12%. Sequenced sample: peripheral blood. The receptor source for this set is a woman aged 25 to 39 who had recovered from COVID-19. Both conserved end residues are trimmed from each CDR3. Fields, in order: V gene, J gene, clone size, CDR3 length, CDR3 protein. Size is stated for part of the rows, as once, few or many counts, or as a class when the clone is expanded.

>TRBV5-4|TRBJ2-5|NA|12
ASSLPADSETQY
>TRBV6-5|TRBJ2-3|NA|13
ASRGGTGGADTQY
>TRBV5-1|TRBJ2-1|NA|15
ASRRTSGTPRNNEQF
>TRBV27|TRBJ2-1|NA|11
ASSSGSRNEQF
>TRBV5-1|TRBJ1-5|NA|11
ASNAGPGQPQH
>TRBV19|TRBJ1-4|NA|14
ASSKNTGATNEKLF
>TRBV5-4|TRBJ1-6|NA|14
ASSLGWAGVDSPLH
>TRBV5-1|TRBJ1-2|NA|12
ASSLEGTPNGYT
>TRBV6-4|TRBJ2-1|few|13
ASSDSSGSYNEQF
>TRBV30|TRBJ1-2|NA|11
ARWGQGFSGYT
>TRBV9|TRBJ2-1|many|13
ASSETSRSYNEQF
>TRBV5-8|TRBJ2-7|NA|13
ASSFWSSVLGEQY
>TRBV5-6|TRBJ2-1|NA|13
ASSLGQVLNNEQF
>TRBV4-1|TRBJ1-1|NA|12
ASSQDPGNTEAF
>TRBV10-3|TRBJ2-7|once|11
AISETGSYEQY
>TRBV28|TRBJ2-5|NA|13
ASSWGQGDQETQY
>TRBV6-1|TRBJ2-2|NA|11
ASSELSSGELF
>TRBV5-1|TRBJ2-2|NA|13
ASSSIQGSTGELF
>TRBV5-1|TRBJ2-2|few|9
ASTYTGELF
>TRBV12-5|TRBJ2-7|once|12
ASGLEAGGYEQY
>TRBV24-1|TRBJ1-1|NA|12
ATRKGQFFSEAF
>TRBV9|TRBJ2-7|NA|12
ASSVDGGSYEQY
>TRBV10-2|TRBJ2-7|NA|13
ASSEGSGEYYEQY
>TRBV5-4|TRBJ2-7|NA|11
ASSVGQGNEQY
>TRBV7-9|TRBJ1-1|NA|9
ASSHDSNAF
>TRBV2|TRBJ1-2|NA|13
ASSEAGQGAKGYT
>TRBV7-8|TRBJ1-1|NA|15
ASSSEGGGWGDTEAF
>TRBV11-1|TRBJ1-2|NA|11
ASSQDSDYGYT
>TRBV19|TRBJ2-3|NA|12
ASSSPGSTDTQY
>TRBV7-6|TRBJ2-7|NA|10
ASSSRTSEQY
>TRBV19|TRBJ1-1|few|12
ASSMAGIGTEAF
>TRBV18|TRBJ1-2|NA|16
ASSPNVGTVLDDYGYT
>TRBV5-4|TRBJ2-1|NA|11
ASSEKAGDEQF
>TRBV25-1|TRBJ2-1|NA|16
ASSEPAGAKIPYNEQF
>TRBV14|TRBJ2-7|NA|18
ASSQDRAGTSGHPTYEQY
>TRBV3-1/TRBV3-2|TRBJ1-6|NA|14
ASSLETGSYNSPLH
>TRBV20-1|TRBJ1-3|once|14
SASPRTNPRGNTIY
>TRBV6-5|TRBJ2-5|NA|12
ASSYRGGEETQY
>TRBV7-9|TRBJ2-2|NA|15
ASSLRDSGRNTGELF
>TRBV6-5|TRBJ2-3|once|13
ASSYSAGGADTQY
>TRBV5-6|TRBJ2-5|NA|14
ASSLEASPLAETQY
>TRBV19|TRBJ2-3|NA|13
ASREQGVPPDTQY